In its sample, the clone carrying this T cell receptor (beta chain) was seen many times. What it binds is unknown. This entry belongs to a study of T cells after yellow fever vaccination. Germline-derived CDR1 and CDR2 are ENHRY and SYGVKD. This CDR3 is 16 amino acids long. V was pared by 6 bases and J by 8 bases, with 11 bases of the junction left unmatched. The study's findings and limits: Post-booster samples contained most primary-vaccination clones (around 95% CD4, almost 90% CD8).

TCRdb reanalysed the 5' RACE reads using MiXCR and keeps one entry per CDR3 protein. This sample has 350,000 to 450,000 distinct CDR3 sequences, with more than 5.5% found just once. The input for sequencing was PBMCs, taken 5 days after the yellow fever booster vaccination. The rearrangement joins TRBV10-3 to TRBJ2-1; 12 bases match TRBD2. The receptor was isolated from a young man who received the YFV17D yellow fever vaccine. The CDR3 loop is CAIRNPGLAGFHEQFF. In DNA, the CDR3 is TGTGCCATCAGAAACCCTGGACTAGCGGGATTCCATGAGCAGTTCTTC.